Sequencing of this T cell receptor (beta chain) was carried out in a study of CD8 T cells in Susac syndrome. This CDR3 has 15 residues. The germline V gene has CDR1 SGHTA and CDR2 FQGTGA. Germline trimming cut 5 bases from V and 2 bases from J; bases unmatched to any gene: 8. RNA was extracted with the RNeasy kit, and a quantity of about 0.45 to 1 ug was reverse transcribed using random hexamers. TCRdb recomputed calls from the immunoSEQ multiplex PCR reads with MiXCR, one row per CDR3 protein. The sample includes approximately 100,000 distinct CDR3 sequences, approximately 94% of them seen just once.

The receptor was derived from a human donor with Susac syndrome. The sample consisted of CD8+ T cells from PBMCs. The chain recombines TRBV7-3 with TRBJ2-7, with 8 positions matching TRBD2. The CDR3 region has the DNA TGTGCCAGCAGCCCCGGGGGGGGAGCCGCCTACGAGCAGTACTTC. This encodes CASSPGGGAAYEQYF.